The present entry profiles one TCR beta chain with its context. The CDR3 spans 16 residues. The V gene end was trimmed by 5 bases and the J gene end by 0 bases; junction bases not matched to a gene: 8. The germline gives CDR1 SGHTA, CDR2 FQGNSA. This record comes from a study of blood T cell repertoires in COVID-19. Measured with immunoSEQ multiplex PCR; TCRdb has only the in-frame clones, and not every one. Seen here are 250,000 or so clones, 75% to 85% observed once, and the top ten hold around 5.2%. Sequences were obtained from peripheral blood. This chain connects TRBV7-2 to TRBJ2-3, with TRBD2 identical over 7 bases. This sequence was found in a human donor in a cohort sampled during active COVID-19. CDR3 amino acids: CASSKTRGISTDTQYF. The DNA of the CDR3 is TGTGCCAGCAGCAAAACGCGGGGGATTAGCACAGATACGCAGTATTTT.